The 10 T cell receptor beta chains in this list originate from one sample, sequenced in a study of blood T cells in healthy people across ages (dated by TCRdb to the mid-2010s). The library was generated by 5' RACE. Instrument on record: Illumina HiSeq 2500. A second PCR of roughly 7 to 12 cycles was run with a J-beta primer mix and a sample-barcoded 5' primer. Starting from the raw public reads, TCRdb applied fastp trimming at Q25, assembled clones with MiXCR and retained in-frame beta chains. Duplicate CDR3 protein sequences are folded into a single record with the most common DNA and genes. This sample is represented by hundreds of thousands of distinct CDR3 sequences; roughly 53% of them were singletons. The biggest ten clones account for over 30% of the sample. The source material was blood. The receptors here all came from a man aged 55-75 years in good health.

This CDR3 is CASTFSGSTDTQYF. The DNA for the CDR3 is TGTGCCAGCACCTTTAGCGGAAGCACAGATACGCAGTATTTT. This chain uses TRBV6-6 with TRBJ2-3; a weak D match, TRBD2 (6 bases). This CDR3 is built from 14 residues. CDR1 and CDR2 from the germline V gene are MNHNY and SVGAGI (reference sequence). V was shortened by 7 bases and J by 0 bases, with 11 bases between the two germline ends.

The rearrangement joins TRBV27 to TRBJ1-5, with 8 bases matching TRBD1. V dropped 5 bases and J dropped 1; count of bases not matched to a gene: 13. The CDR3 runs 18 residues. Looked up from germline, CDR1 is MNHEY and CDR2 is SMNVEV (reference sequence). The CDR3 loop reads CASSPGTGGGRSNQPQHF. The DNA of the CDR3 is TGTGCCAGCAGTCCAGGGACAGGCGGGGGTAGGAGCAATCAGCCCCAGCATTTT.

The chain recombines TRBV16 with TRBJ2-3, with unresolved D. In germline, CDR1 is KGHSY, CDR2 FQNENV. The CDR3 consists of 15 residues. Trimming pared 0 bases from V and 2 bases from J, leaving 9 bases between. CDR3 DNA: TGTGCCAGCAGCCAATCTCTCCAAGACACAGATACGCAGTATTTT. Its translation: CASSQSLQDTDTQYF.

This clonotype showed up just a few times. The V call is TRBV7-9, the J call TRBJ2-6; no definite D call. Germline V lookup: CDR1 SEHNR, CDR2 FQNEAQ (reference sequence). Trimming removed 1 base at V and 0 bases at J, with 7 bases between. The CDR3 has 16 residues. The CDR3 region is CASSLVHPSGANVLTF. CDR3 coding DNA: TGTGCCAGCAGCTTAGTCCATCCCTCTGGGGCCAACGTCCTGACTTTC. Full variable domain (remainder filled in from reference TRBV7-9 and TRBJ2-6): DTGVSQNPRHKITKRGQNVTFRCDPISEHNRLYWYRQTLGQGPEFLTYFQNEAQLEKSRLLSDRFSAERPKGSFSTLEIQRTEQGDSAMYLCASSLVHPSGANVLTFGAGSRLTVL.

This chain joins TRBV15 and TRBJ1-2, with 10 nucleotides matching TRBD1. This CDR3 is built from 13 residues. The junction had 5 bases not matched to a gene; V was cut back by 3 bases and J by 10 bases. Germline values: CDR1 LNHNV, CDR2 YYDKDF (reference sequence). CDR3 nucleotide sequence: TGTGCCACCAGCAGGGGGGACAGGGGATACTACACCTTC. It is translated as CATSRGDRGYYTF.

Of note for this clonotype: Relative to the germline gene, one junction end is altered; a read error may explain this. J is TRBJ2-3 and V is TRBV24-1, with a possible D match to TRBD2 (6 bases). This CDR3 has 13 amino acids. CDR1 and CDR2 from the germline V gene are KGHDR and SFDVKD. The CDR3 here is CATSEEGTDTQYF. The CDR3 coding sequence is TGCGCCACCAGTGAGGAGGGAACAGATACGCAGTATTTT.

This clonotype has only a few counts. V is TRBV7-2 and J is TRBJ2-2; D gene unclear. Per germline, CDR1 SGHTA and CDR2 FQGNSA. With 4 bases removed from V and 0 bases from J, the gap between germline ends came to 15 bases. The CDR3 is made up of 17 amino acids. The CDR3 loop reads CASSSVARVANTGELFF. For the CDR3, the DNA is TGTGCCAGCAGCTCTGTGGCCCGGGTAGCGAACACCGGGGAGCTGTTTTTT.

The chain combines TRBV5-4 with TRBJ2-5; TRBD1 might be the D (6 bases). The CDR3 sequence is 14 residues long. Germline values: CDR1 SGHNT, CDR2 YYREEE (reference sequence). Trimming shortened V by 2 bases and J by 5 bases, and 13 bases separated the two germline ends. In DNA form, the CDR3 reads TGTGCCAGCAGCTTACAGGGAAGTGTGGAGACCCAGTACTTC. Translating it yields CASSLQGSVETQYF.

The chain carries TRBV10-3 and TRBJ1-1, with 11 bases that match TRBD1. Trimming removed 4 bases from V and 1 base from J; junction bases left unmatched: 2. The CDR3 consists of 15 residues. Germline V gene sequence: CDR1 ENHRY, CDR2 SYGVKD. CDR3 amino acids: CAISVGTGGNTEAFF. CDR3 coding DNA: TGTGCCATCAGTGTCGGGACAGGGGGGAACACTGAAGCTTTCTTT.

The chain links TRBV25-1 to TRBJ2-3; no firm D call. Per germline, CDR1 MGHDK and CDR2 SYGVNS. This CDR3 is 11 amino acids long. The germline V and J ends were trimmed by 8 bases and 6 bases, with 9 bases remaining between them. The CDR3 DNA reads as TGTGCCAGCTTGAGAAGGGATACGCAGTATTTT. Translated, it gives CASLRRDTQYF.